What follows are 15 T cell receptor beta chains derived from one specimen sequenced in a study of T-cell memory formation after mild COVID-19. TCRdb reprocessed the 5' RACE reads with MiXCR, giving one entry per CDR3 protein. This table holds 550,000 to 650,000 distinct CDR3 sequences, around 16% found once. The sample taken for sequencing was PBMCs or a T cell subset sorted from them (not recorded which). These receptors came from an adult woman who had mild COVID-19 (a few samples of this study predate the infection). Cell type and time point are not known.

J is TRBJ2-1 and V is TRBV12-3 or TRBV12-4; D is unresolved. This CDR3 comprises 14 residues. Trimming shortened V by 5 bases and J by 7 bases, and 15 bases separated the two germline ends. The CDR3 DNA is TGTGCCAGCAGTCATCGGAACCAATGGAATGAGCAGTTCTTC. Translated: CASSHRNQWNEQFF.

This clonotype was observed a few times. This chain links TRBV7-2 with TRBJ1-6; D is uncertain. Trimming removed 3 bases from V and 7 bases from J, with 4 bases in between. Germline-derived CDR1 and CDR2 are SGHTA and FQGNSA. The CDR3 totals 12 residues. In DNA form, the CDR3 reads TGTGCCAGCAGCTTGCGGAATTCACCCCTCCACTTT. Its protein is CASSLRNSPLHF.

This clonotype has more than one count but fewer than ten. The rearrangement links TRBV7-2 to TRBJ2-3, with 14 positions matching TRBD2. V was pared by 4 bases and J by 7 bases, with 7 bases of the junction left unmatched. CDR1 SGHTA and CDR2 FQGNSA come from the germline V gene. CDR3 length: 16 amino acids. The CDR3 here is CASSSRGTSGSYTQYF. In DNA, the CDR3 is TGTGCCAGCAGCTCACGGGGGACTAGCGGGAGCTATACGCAGTATTTT.

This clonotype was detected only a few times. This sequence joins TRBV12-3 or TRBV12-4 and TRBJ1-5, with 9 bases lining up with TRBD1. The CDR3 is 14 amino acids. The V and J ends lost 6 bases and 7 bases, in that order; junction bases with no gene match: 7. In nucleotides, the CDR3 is TGTGCCAGCAGCCACACAGGGGGCGGGCAGCCCCAGCATTTT. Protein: CASSHTGGGQPQHF.

CDR3 DNA: TGTGCCAGCAGCTCGTATAGCGGATCGGTGGGCGAGCAGTACTTC. Its translation is CASSSYSGSVGEQYF. The J gene is TRBJ2-7, the V gene TRBV7-9; perhaps TRBD2 as D (6 bases). V dropped 4 bases and J dropped 6 bases, with 19 bases sitting between them. There are 15 residues in the CDR3. From germline, CDR1 is SEHNR and CDR2 FQNEAQ (reference sequence).

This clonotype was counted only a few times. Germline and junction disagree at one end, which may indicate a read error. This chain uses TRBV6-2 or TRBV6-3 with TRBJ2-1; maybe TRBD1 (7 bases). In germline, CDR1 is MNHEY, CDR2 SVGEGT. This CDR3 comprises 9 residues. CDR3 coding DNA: TGTGCCAGCTGGCAGGGGGGCTCCTTC. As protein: CASWQGGSF.

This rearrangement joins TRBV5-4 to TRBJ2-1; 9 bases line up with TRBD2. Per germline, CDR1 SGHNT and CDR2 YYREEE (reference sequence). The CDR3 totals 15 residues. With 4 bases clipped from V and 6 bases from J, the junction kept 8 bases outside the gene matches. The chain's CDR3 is CASSVPGLAINEQFF. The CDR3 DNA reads TGTGCCAGCAGCGTCCCGGGACTAGCAATCAATGAGCAGTTCTTC.

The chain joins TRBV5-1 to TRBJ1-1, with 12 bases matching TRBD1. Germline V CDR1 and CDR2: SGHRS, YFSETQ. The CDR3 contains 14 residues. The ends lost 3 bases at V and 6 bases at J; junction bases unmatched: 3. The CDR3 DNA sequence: TGCGCCAGCAGCTGGGGACAGGGGGCCGCTGAAGCTTTCTTT. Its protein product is CASSWGQGAAEAFF.

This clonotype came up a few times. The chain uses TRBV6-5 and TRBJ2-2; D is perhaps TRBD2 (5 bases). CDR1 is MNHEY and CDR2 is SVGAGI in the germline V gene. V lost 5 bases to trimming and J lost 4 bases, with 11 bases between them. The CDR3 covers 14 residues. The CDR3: CASSGGPLTGELFF. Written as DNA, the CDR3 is TGTGCCAGCAGTGGAGGACCCCTCACCGGGGAGCTGTTTTTT.

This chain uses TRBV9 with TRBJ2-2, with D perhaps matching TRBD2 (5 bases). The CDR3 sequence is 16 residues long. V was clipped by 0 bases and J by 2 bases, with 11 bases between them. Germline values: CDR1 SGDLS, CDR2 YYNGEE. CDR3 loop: CASSVVVGANTGELFF. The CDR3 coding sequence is TGTGCCAGCAGCGTAGTTGTGGGAGCCAACACCGGGGAGCTGTTTTTT. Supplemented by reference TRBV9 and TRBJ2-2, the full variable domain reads DSGVTQTPKHLITATGQRVTLRCSPRSGDLSVYWYQQSLDQGLQFLIQYYNGEERAKGNILERFSAQQFPDLHSELNLSSLELGDSALYFCASSVVVGANTGELFFGEGSRLTVL.

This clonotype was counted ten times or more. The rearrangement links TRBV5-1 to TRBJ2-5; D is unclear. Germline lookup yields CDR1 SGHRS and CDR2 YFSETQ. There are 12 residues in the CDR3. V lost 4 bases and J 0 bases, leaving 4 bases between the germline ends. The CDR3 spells CASSTNQETQYF. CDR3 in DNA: TGCGCCAGCAGCACAAACCAAGAGACCCAGTACTTC. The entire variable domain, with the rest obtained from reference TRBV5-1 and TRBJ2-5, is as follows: KAGVTQTPRYLIKTRGQQVTLSCSPISGHRSVSWYQQTPGQGLQFLFEYFSETQRNKGNFPGRFSGRQFSNSRSEMNVSTLELGDSALYLCASSTNQETQYFGPGTRLLVL.

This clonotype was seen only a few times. The CDR3 is CASRLSVSYEQYF. In nucleotides, the CDR3 is TGTGCCAGCAGGCTTAGCGTTTCCTACGAGCAGTACTTC. The V call is TRBV6-2 or TRBV6-3, the J call TRBJ2-7; weak D call: TRBD2 (5 bases). Trimming stripped 6 bases from V and 1 base from J, with 10 bases between. The germline CDR1 and CDR2 sequences are MNHEY and SVGEGT. The CDR3 extends over 13 amino acids.

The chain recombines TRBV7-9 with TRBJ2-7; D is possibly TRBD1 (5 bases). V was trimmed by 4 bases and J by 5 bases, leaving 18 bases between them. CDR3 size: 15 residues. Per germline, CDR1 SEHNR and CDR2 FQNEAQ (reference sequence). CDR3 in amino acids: CASSSGRRVSDEQYF. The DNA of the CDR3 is TGTGCCAGCAGCTCCGGACGCAGGGTGAGCGACGAGCAGTACTTC.

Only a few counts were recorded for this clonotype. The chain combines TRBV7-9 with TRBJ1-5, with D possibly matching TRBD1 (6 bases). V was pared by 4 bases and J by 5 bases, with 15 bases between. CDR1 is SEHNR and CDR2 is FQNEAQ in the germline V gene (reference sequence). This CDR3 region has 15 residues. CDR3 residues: CASSYSRDNHQPQHF. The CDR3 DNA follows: TGTGCCAGCAGCTATTCAAGGGACAACCATCAGCCCCAGCATTTT.

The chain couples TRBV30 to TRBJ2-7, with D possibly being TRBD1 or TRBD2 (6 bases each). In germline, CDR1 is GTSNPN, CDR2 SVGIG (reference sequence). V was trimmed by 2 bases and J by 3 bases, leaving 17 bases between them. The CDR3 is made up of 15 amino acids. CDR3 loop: CAWSRGAGMSYEQYF. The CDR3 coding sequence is TGTGCCTGGAGTAGGGGGGCAGGGATGAGCTACGAGCAGTACTTC.